What follows describes a single TCR beta chain. No antigen is known for it. Then a second PCR, running roughly 7 to 11 cycles, was carried out with a sample-barcoded 5' primer and a J-beta primer mix. Each cDNA molecule, via a template-switch adaptor with 12 random nucleotides, was tagged. Each CDR3 protein is one row after TCRdb ran MiXCR on the 5' RACE reads. The sample holds 650,000 to 1,000,000 distinct CDR3 sequences, 35% to 60% seen once. The sample comes from a study of blood T cells in healthy people across ages. Around 9 milliliters of peripheral blood were drawn from each donor into EDTA-treated tubes. Germline CDR1 and CDR2: DFQATT and SNEGSKA (reference sequence). The CDR3 is made up of 15 amino acids. Broader study findings: Aged donors had fewer naive CD4+ cells and lower diversity than long-lived donors. Donor CMV status, an unknown factor, possibly confounded changes in expanded clonotypes.

The source is an older man in good health. Sequencing was done on a sample of blood. The chain is built from TRBV20-1 and TRBJ2-7, with 10 nucleotides matching TRBD2. The assigned J gene may be wrong: the sequence end matches TRBJ2-5 better. CDR3 amino acids: CSARAASGSLETQYF. Written as DNA, the CDR3 is TGCAGTGCTAGAGCGGCTAGCGGGAGCTTAGAGACCCAGTACTTC.